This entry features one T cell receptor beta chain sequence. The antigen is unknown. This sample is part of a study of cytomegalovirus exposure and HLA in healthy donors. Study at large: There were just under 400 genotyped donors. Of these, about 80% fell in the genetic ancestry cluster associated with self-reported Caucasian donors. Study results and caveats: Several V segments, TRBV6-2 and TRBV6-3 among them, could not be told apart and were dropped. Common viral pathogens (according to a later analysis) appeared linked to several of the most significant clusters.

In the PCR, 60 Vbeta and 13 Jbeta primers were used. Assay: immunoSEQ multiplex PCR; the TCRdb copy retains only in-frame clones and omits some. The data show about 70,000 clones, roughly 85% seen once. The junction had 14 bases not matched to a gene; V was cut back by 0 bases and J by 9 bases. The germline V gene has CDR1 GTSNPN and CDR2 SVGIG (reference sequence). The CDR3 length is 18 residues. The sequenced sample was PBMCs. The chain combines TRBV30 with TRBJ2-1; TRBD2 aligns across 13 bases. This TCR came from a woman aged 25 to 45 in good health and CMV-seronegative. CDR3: CAWSVSPLTSGRAGEQFF. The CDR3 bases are TGTGCCTGGAGTGTAAGCCCGCTCACTAGCGGGAGGGCCGGTGAGCAGTTCTTC.